Each of the 21 T cell receptor beta chains below was sequenced from the same sample in a study of radiation and T cells in renal cell carcinoma. Time point noted: baseline pretreatment blood. As to treatment: 15 Gy SBRT to primary tumor, nephrectomy 4 weeks later. Measured with immunoSEQ multiplex PCR; TCRdb has only the in-frame clones, and not every one. The table records 120,000 to 150,000 clones, roughly nine tenths of them present only once. Here the sequenced sample was blood, taken from a patient whose treatment included radiotherapy and nephrectomy. These receptors were collected from a woman in her 70s with renal cell carcinoma.

The V call is TRBV29-1, the J call TRBJ1-2, with D hard to call. This CDR3 region has 11 residues. Germline V lookup: CDR1 SQVTM, CDR2 ANQGSEA. Trimming took off 4 bases at V and 7 bases at J, with 10 bases between the two ends. The CDR3 DNA is TGCAGCGTTGTGGGCGCGTCTGGCTACACCTTC. Translating it yields CSVVGASGYTF. The full variable domain, its missing parts supplied by reference TRBV29-1 and TRBJ1-2, is SAVISQKPSRDICQRGTSLTIQCQVDSQVTMMFWYRQQPGQSLTLIATANQGSEATYESGFVIDKFPISRPNLTFSTLTVSNMSPEDSSIYLCSVVGASGYTFGSGTRLTVV.

The chain is built from TRBV14 and TRBJ2-7; 9 bases fit TRBD1. The ends lost 5 bases at V and 3 bases at J; junction bases unmatched: 5. The CDR3 is 14 residues long. Germline CDR1 reads SGHDN; CDR2 reads FVKESK. CDR3 protein: CASSAWDRVYEQYF. In nucleotides, the CDR3 is TGTGCCAGCAGCGCCTGGGACAGGGTCTACGAGCAGTACTTC.

The chain links TRBV6-6 to TRBJ1-6; the D gene is possibly TRBD1 (6 bases). Trimming shortened V by 4 bases and J by 9 bases, and 19 bases separated the two germline ends. CDR3 length: 16 amino acids. Per germline, CDR1 MNHNY and CDR2 SVGAGI (reference sequence). CDR3 nucleotides: TGTGCCAGCAGTTTCCCCCGAGACCTACAGGGTTCACCCCTCCACTTT. It yields the protein CASSFPRDLQGSPLHF.

The chain carries TRBV6-1 and TRBJ2-5; no clear D gene. The CDR3 has 13 amino acids. In germline, CDR1 is MNHNS, CDR2 SASEGT. Trimming took off 8 bases at V and 2 bases at J, with 12 bases between the two ends. The CDR3 region is CASALGQQETQYF. The CDR3, as DNA: TGTGCCAGCGCCCTCGGGCAACAAGAGACCCAGTACTTC.

The chain is built from TRBV19 and TRBJ2-7; D is ambiguous. The V end was cut by 6 bases, the J end by 6 bases, with 15 bases between. Germline lookup yields CDR1 LNHDA and CDR2 SQIVND (reference sequence). The CDR3 is 13 residues long. Written as DNA, the CDR3 is TGTGCCAGTAGCCCCCGGACCCCCCTCGAGCAGTACTTC. Translating gives CASSPRTPLEQYF.

This chain links TRBV5-4 with TRBJ1-3; no clear D. Trimming left V 4 bases short and J 0 bases short, with 17 bases between. Germline CDR1 reads SGHNT; CDR2 reads YYREEE (reference sequence). The CDR3 has 17 residues. CDR3 nucleotides: TGTGCCAGCAGCCTCATGGATTTGGGATTCTCTGGAAACACCATATATTTT. This encodes CASSLMDLGFSGNTIYF.

CDR3 loop: CASSIQGINYGYTF. The CDR3 region has the DNA TGTGCCAGTAGTATACAGGGAATTAACTATGGCTACACCTTC. V gene TRBV19 combines with J gene TRBJ1-2; tentative D call: TRBD1 (5 bases). Trimming left V 2 bases short and J 1 base short, with 8 bases between. The germline gives CDR1 LNHDA, CDR2 SQIVND (reference sequence). This CDR3 is 14 amino acids long.

The V call is TRBV7-2, the J call TRBJ2-5, with 8 bases that match TRBD2. The V gene's germline CDR1 is SGHTA and CDR2 FQGNSA. Trimming removed 5 bases from V and 5 bases from J; junction bases left unmatched: 16. The CDR3 totals 17 residues. CDR3 in amino acids: CASSASLRGAHRETQYF. The CDR3 DNA reads TGTGCCAGCAGCGCTAGCCTGCGGGGGGCCCACAGGGAGACCCAGTACTTC.

The genes are TRBV4-2 and TRBJ1-1; 7 positions agree with TRBD1. The CDR3 loop spans 16 amino acids. Trimming took 2 bases from V and 6 from J; bases not matched to a gene: 12. Germline values: CDR1 LGHNA, CDR2 YNFKEQ. The CDR3 coding sequence is TGTGCCAGCAGCCAACAAAATCCAGGGGGTTACGCTGAAGCTTTCTTT. Its protein product is CASSQQNPGGYAEAFF.

The J gene is TRBJ2-7, the V gene TRBV6-1; 9 bases are a match to TRBD1. The trim removed 2 bases at V and 5 bases at J, leaving 10 bases unmatched. CDR1 is MNHNS, CDR2 SASEGT, per germline. The CDR3 runs to 16 residues. CDR3 sequence reads: CASSESLGTGYDEQYF. The CDR3 region has the DNA TGTGCCAGCAGTGAATCACTTGGGACAGGGTACGACGAGCAGTACTTC.

The chain links TRBV4-2 to TRBJ1-1; tentatively, D is TRBD1 (6 bases). Germline CDR1 LGHNA, CDR2 YNFKEQ. V was cut by 0 bases and J by 8 bases, with 7 bases left in between. This CDR3 spans 12 amino acids. The CDR3 loop reads CASSQETGEAFF. The CDR3 nucleotides are TGTGCCAGCAGCCAAGAAACAGGGGAAGCTTTCTTT.

CDR3 DNA: TGTGCCAGCAGCTTAAGAGGGCGCGGCACCGGGGAGCTGTTTTTT. Translated: CASSLRGRGTGELFF. The chain recombines TRBV11-3 with TRBJ2-2; D perhaps matches TRBD2 (5 bases). Germline V gene sequence: CDR1 SGHNT, CDR2 YENEEA. The CDR3 extends over 15 amino acids. The germline V and J ends were trimmed by 2 bases and 4 bases, with 11 bases remaining between them.

This clone has just a few counts. This chain joins TRBV29-1 and TRBJ2-3; D may be TRBD1 (5 bases). Germline assignment: CDR1 SQVTM and CDR2 ANQGSEA. V lost 3 bases to trimming and J lost 3 bases, with 13 bases between them. The CDR3 extends over 14 amino acids. Here the CDR3 reads CSVEWGPATDTQYF. The CDR3 DNA sequence: TGCAGCGTTGAGTGGGGCCCGGCGACAGATACGCAGTATTTT.

This clone was recorded once. This chain connects TRBV9 to TRBJ2-1, with D unclear. Trimming removed 0 bases at V and 0 bases at J, with 10 bases between. The CDR3 contains 16 residues. Per the germline V gene, CDR1 is SGDLS and CDR2 is YYNGEE. Here the CDR3 reads CASSVAVGSSYNEQFF. The DNA of the CDR3 is TGTGCCAGCAGCGTAGCCGTAGGTAGCTCCTACAATGAGCAGTTCTTC.

The gene calls are TRBV27 and TRBJ2-3; 9 bases are a match to TRBD1. Trimming removed 2 bases from V and 2 bases from J; junction bases left unmatched: 8. The germline V gene has CDR1 MNHEY and CDR2 SMNVEV (reference sequence). CDR3 size: 17 residues. This chain's CDR3 is CASSLMVGTGPTDTQYF. DNA for the CDR3: TGTGCCAGCAGTTTAATGGTGGGGACAGGGCCCACAGATACGCAGTATTTT.

This chain joins TRBV13 and TRBJ1-1; 9 positions agree with TRBD1. There are 13 residues in the CDR3. V dropped 5 bases and J dropped 7; count of bases not matched to a gene: 5. CDR1 is PRHDT and CDR2 is FYEKMQ in the germline V gene (reference sequence). The CDR3 protein is CASSVDRGNEAFF. As DNA, the CDR3 is TGTGCCAGCAGCGTCGACAGGGGGAATGAAGCTTTCTTT.

The V call is TRBV25-1, the J call TRBJ1-2, with D hard to call. The germline CDR1 and CDR2 sequences are MGHDK and SYGVNS. The germline V and J ends were trimmed by 4 bases and 4 bases, with 10 bases remaining between them. The CDR3 is made up of 13 amino acids. As DNA, the CDR3 is TGTGCCAGCAGTGGTCCAGCCCGCTATGGCTACACCTTC. Translation gives CASSGPARYGYTF.

The chain links TRBV9 to TRBJ2-3, with 7 bases lining up with TRBD2. V lost 5 bases, J lost 5 bases, and 14 bases stayed unmatched. The germline gives CDR1 SGDLS, CDR2 YYNGEE. The CDR3 consists of 16 residues. Here the CDR3 DNA reads TGTGCCAGCAGGAAAGAGGGCGGGGGAGTCAAAGATACGCAGTATTTT. Translating it yields CASRKEGGGVKDTQYF.

V and J are TRBV5-1 and TRBJ1-1; 9 bases align to TRBD1. Germline loops: CDR1 SGHRS, CDR2 YFSETQ. Trimming took 4 bases from V and 0 from J; bases not matched to a gene: 4. The CDR3 is 15 residues long. Here the CDR3 DNA reads TGCGCCAGCAGCCGGACAGGGGTGGTGAACACTGAAGCTTTCTTT. Its translation is CASSRTGVVNTEAFF.

The DNA of the CDR3 is TGTGCCAGCAGTGAAGCGGGAGCCTACAATGAGCAGTTCTTC. This gives the protein CASSEAGAYNEQFF. J is TRBJ2-1 and V is TRBV25-1; TRBD2 agrees at 7 bases. Trimming at V came to 2 bases and at J to 2 bases, leaving 0 bases not matched to a gene. The CDR3 extends over 14 amino acids. From germline, CDR1 is MGHDK and CDR2 SYGVNS.

The V call is TRBV7-9, the J call TRBJ2-2; 10 bases line up with TRBD1. With V trimmed by 6 bases and J by 4 bases, 8 bases remained unmatched. Germline CDR1 is SEHNR and CDR2 is FQNEAQ (reference sequence). This CDR3 has 16 residues. DNA of the CDR3: TGTGCCAGCAGAACGACAGGGGGCGTGGGCACCGGGGAGCTGTTTTTT. Its protein is CASRTTGGVGTGELFF.